A single sample gave rise to the 27 T cell receptor beta chains below, sequenced in a study of shared clonotypes between healthy human individuals. Clones were read by immunoSEQ multiplex PCR, and TCRdb kept only the in-frame ones, dropping some. The sample gives 110,000 or so clones, more than 65% of which show up once; about 22% is in the top ten. Material: memory CD8+ T cells sorted from blood. The sample's subset: CD45RO+ cells pooled with CCR7-negative TemRA cells. These TCRs come from a woman aged 30 to 39 in good health.

This chain uses TRBV25-1 with TRBJ2-3, with D uncertain. The CDR3 is 14 amino acids. Deletions cut 2 bases from V and 8 bases from J, with 14 bases between. The V gene's germline CDR1 is MGHDK and CDR2 SYGVNS. The CDR3 region is CASSEPFEASTQYF. CDR3 nucleotide sequence: TGTGCCAGCAGTGAACCATTCGAGGCCTCTACGCAGTATTTT.

The gene calls are TRBV28 and TRBJ1-1; 8 nucleotides line up with TRBD1. V shed 6 bases and J 3 bases; nucleotides not matched to a gene: 6. The CDR3 length is 14 residues. Germline V gene data show CDR1 as MDHEN and CDR2 as SYDVKM. As DNA, the CDR3 is TGTGCCAGCAGGGATACAGGGGGTTACACTGAAGCTTTCTTT. Translation: CASRDTGGYTEAFF.

This clone showed up just a few times. The V gene is TRBV27, the J gene TRBJ2-5; D not resolved. V lost 5 bases to trimming and J lost 0 bases, with 22 bases between them. Per the germline V gene, CDR1 is MNHEY and CDR2 is SMNVEV (reference sequence). This CDR3 has 18 residues. The CDR3 spells CASSRSFGRSLYQETQYF. The CDR3 DNA reads TGTGCCAGCAGTCGCTCCTTTGGGCGGAGCCTATACCAAGAGACCCAGTACTTC.

The CDR3 reads CASSSRDRYGEQYF. CDR3 DNA: TGTGCCAGCAGTTCGAGGGACCGGTACGGAGAGCAGTACTTC. The chain joins TRBV27 to TRBJ2-5; tentatively, D is TRBD1 or TRBD2 (5 bases each). This CDR3 has 14 residues. With 4 bases removed from V and 11 bases from J, the gap between germline ends came to 20 bases. Germline CDR1 and CDR2: MNHEY and SMNVEV (reference sequence).

The V call is TRBV19, the J call TRBJ2-5; the D is unclear. Gene TRBJ2-7 matches the end of the DNA better, so the J call may be wrong. The germline CDR1 and CDR2 sequences are LNHDA and SQIVND (reference sequence). This CDR3 spans 14 amino acids. The CDR3 region is CASSITSYSYEQYF. The CDR3 DNA reads as TGTGCCAGTAGTATTACTTCCTACTCCTACGAGCAGTACTTC.

The chain recombines TRBV15 with TRBJ1-4, with D maybe TRBD1 (6 bases). The V gene's germline CDR1 is LNHNV and CDR2 YYDKDF (reference sequence). The CDR3 is made up of 14 amino acids. V lost 6 bases and J 4 bases, leaving 12 bases between the germline ends. CDR3 amino acids: CATRDGQLNEKLFF. CDR3 DNA: TGTGCCACCAGGGACGGACAGCTTAATGAAAAACTGTTTTTT.

The V and J genes are TRBV19 and TRBJ2-7; D is unclear. V dropped 6 bases and J dropped 1 base, with 10 bases sitting between them. The CDR3 sequence is 13 residues long. In germline, CDR1 is LNHDA, CDR2 SQIVND (reference sequence). The CDR3 coding sequence is TGTGCCAGTAGCTCCGGGCCTTCCTACGAGCAGTACTTC. As protein: CASSSGPSYEQYF. Full variable domain (rest looked up from reference TRBV19 and TRBJ2-7): DGGITQSPKYLFRKEGQNVTLSCEQNLNHDAMYWYRQDPGQGLRLIYYSQIVNDFQKGDIAEGYSVSREKKESFPLTVTSAQKNPTAFYLCASSSGPSYEQYFGPGTRLTVT.

The chain links TRBV29-1 to TRBJ1-1; no reliable D call. The V end was cut by 4 bases, the J end by 8 bases, with 11 bases between. The CDR3 length is 11 residues. CDR1 is SQVTM and CDR2 is ANQGSEA in the germline V gene. CDR3 nucleotide sequence: TGCAGCGTTGGAGAGGGTGAAGAAGCTTTCTTT. Protein: CSVGEGEEAFF.

The chain joins TRBV7-9 to TRBJ1-4; no reliable D call. Looked up from germline, CDR1 is SEHNR and CDR2 is FQNEAQ (reference sequence). Trimming took off 5 bases at V and 0 bases at J, with 19 bases between the two ends. This CDR3 spans 18 amino acids. Written as DNA, the CDR3 is TGTGCCAGCAGCCGCGTAAGGTGGGCGAGAACAACTAATGAAAAACTGTTTTTT. Translating gives CASSRVRWARTTNEKLFF.

V and J are TRBV21-1 and TRBJ1-1; the table's TRBD1 call for D was not verified on the DNA. TRBV21-1 is termed a pseudogene. The CDR3 runs to 16 residues. The CDR3 bases are TGTGCCAGCAGAGGACATATAGCTACACAATCCACTGAAGCTTTCTTT. Its protein is CASRGHIATQSTEAFF.

This sequence joins TRBV19 and TRBJ2-7; possibly TRBD1 for D (5 bases). With 8 bases removed from V and 2 bases from J, the gap between germline ends came to 10 bases. Per the germline V gene, CDR1 is LNHDA and CDR2 is SQIVND (reference sequence). CDR3 size: 12 residues. The CDR3 region is CASGAYPYEQYF. Here the CDR3 DNA reads TGTGCCAGTGGGGCGTATCCCTACGAGCAGTACTTC.

The CDR3 protein is CASSPTGVIYGGELFF. The CDR3 coding sequence is TGTGCCAGCAGTCCTACGGGAGTAATCTATGGCGGGGAGCTGTTTTTT. This chain links TRBV9 with TRBJ2-2; D possibly corresponds to TRBD2 (6 bases). CDR3 length equals 16 residues. Germline assignment: CDR1 SGDLS and CDR2 YYNGEE. V was pared by 5 bases and J by 7 bases, with 21 bases between.

The chain is built from TRBV18 and TRBJ2-7; 9 bases map to TRBD1. The CDR3 is made up of 15 amino acids. Germline V CDR1 and CDR2: KGHSH, LQKENI. Trimming removed 4 bases from V and 3 bases from J; junction bases left unmatched: 7. CDR3 sequence: CASSRDRGDLYEQYF. DNA of the CDR3: TGTGCCAGCTCACGAGACAGGGGGGACCTCTACGAGCAGTACTTC.

The chain employs TRBV27 and TRBJ1-5; perhaps TRBD1 as D (6 bases). Deletions cut 5 bases from V and 0 bases from J, with 17 bases between. CDR1 MNHEY and CDR2 SMNVEV come from the germline V gene (reference sequence). The CDR3 runs to 17 residues. CDR3 residues: CASSPDPTGHSNQPQHF. The CDR3 DNA is TGTGCCAGCAGTCCGGATCCTACAGGGCATAGCAATCAGCCCCAGCATTTT.

This clone was detected many times. The V and J genes are TRBV6-4 and TRBJ2-2, with D possibly being TRBD2 (6 bases). The CDR3 is made up of 14 amino acids. Germline V gene sequence: CDR1 MRHNA, CDR2 SNTAGT. Trimming removed 3 bases at V and 4 bases at J, with 9 bases between. The CDR3 here is CASSEGEVTGELFF. CDR3 sequence (DNA): TGTGCCAGCAGTGAAGGGGAGGTCACCGGGGAGCTGTTTTTT.

V and J are TRBV6-5 and TRBJ2-5; 8 positions match TRBD1. Matching the DNA end better, TRBJ2-7 makes the J call doubtful. Germline CDR1 reads MNHEY; CDR2 reads SVGAGI. This CDR3 comprises 12 residues. The CDR3 coding sequence is TGTGCCAGTAGACAGGGGTTCAACGAGCAGTACTTC. It yields the protein CASRQGFNEQYF.

The gene calls are TRBV4-2 and TRBJ1-2; D unclear. CDR1 and CDR2 (germline): LGHNA, YNFKEQ. Trimming cost V 3 bases and J 1 base, with 9 bases left between them. This CDR3 region has 14 residues. The CDR3 spells CASSHIDGNYGYTF. For the CDR3, the DNA is TGTGCCAGCAGCCACATCGACGGTAACTATGGCTACACCTTC.

The V call is TRBV4-2, the J call TRBJ2-6; no clear D gene. V was shortened by 4 bases and J by 0 bases, with 10 bases between the two germline ends. The CDR3 sequence is 16 residues long. Germline lookup yields CDR1 LGHNA and CDR2 YNFKEQ. The CDR3 loop is CASSPPQYSGANVLTF. DNA of the CDR3: TGTGCCAGCAGCCCCCCCCAGTACTCTGGGGCCAACGTCCTGACTTTC.

The rearrangement joins TRBV2 to TRBJ2-3; D gene ambiguous. CDR1 and CDR2 from the germline V gene are SNHLY and FYNNEI. Trimming took off 6 bases at V and 2 bases at J, with 15 bases between the two ends. This CDR3 has 15 amino acids. CDR3 DNA sequence: TGTGCCAGCAGCTCCCCCTATAGGAACACAGATACGCAGTATTTT. This encodes CASSSPYRNTDTQYF.

The chain's CDR3 is CASSEYYEQYF. Written as DNA, the CDR3 is TGTGCCAGCAGTGAATACTACGAGCAGTACTTC. V usage is TRBV25-1 and J usage is TRBJ2-5, with unresolved D. The J call is uncertain, as TRBJ2-7 better fits the DNA end. CDR1 MGHDK and CDR2 SYGVNS come from the germline V gene. This CDR3 contains 11 residues.

This clone has a single count. The chain combines TRBV11-2 with TRBJ2-6; D not certain. Germline CDR1 is SGHAT and CDR2 is FQNNGV. CDR3 length: 13 amino acids. V shed 6 bases and J shed 0 bases, with 3 bases lying between them. The CDR3 nucleotides read TGTGCCAGCAGAATCTCTGGGGCCAACGTCCTGACTTTC. Translation: CASRISGANVLTF.

V usage is TRBV12-5 and J usage is TRBJ2-7; possible D gene TRBD2, 5 bases. Germline lookup yields CDR1 LGHNT and CDR2 FRNRAP. Trimming took 7 bases from V and 0 from J, leaving 19 bases between them. The length of the CDR3 is 16 residues. The CDR3: CASALIEGLSSYEQYF. As DNA, the CDR3 is TGTGCTAGTGCCCTCATAGAGGGATTAAGCTCCTACGAGCAGTACTTC.

This clone was recorded only once. The chain recombines TRBV30 with TRBJ2-7; tentative D call: TRBD2 (5 bases). Germline lookup yields CDR1 GTSNPN and CDR2 SVGIG (reference sequence). The CDR3 contains 16 residues. Trimming took off 1 base at V and 7 bases at J, with 23 bases between the two ends. For the CDR3, the DNA is TGTGCCTGGAGTGGGCTCCCCTCGCGGCCCAGGAGGGAGCAGTACTTC. It is translated as CAWSGLPSRPRREQYF.

The chain joins TRBV5-4 to TRBJ2-1; 7 bases are a match to TRBD2. In germline, CDR1 is SGHNT, CDR2 YYREEE (reference sequence). The CDR3 contains 15 residues. J was trimmed by 3 bases and V by 4 bases; bases with no gene match: 7. CDR3 DNA sequence: TGTGCCAGCAGCCAAGATACGGGAGGCTACAATGAGCAGTTCTTC. Encoded protein: CASSQDTGGYNEQFF.

The chain links TRBV7-2 to TRBJ2-7; TRBD2 matches at 7 bases. Germline V lookup: CDR1 SGHTA, CDR2 FQGNSA. The CDR3 runs to 14 residues. The ends lost 2 bases at V and 2 bases at J; junction bases unmatched: 3. CDR3 region: CASSLQRDTYEQYF. The CDR3 DNA reads TGTGCCAGCAGCTTACAGCGGGATACCTACGAGCAGTACTTC. Supplemented by reference TRBV7-2 and TRBJ2-7, the full variable domain reads GAGVSQSPSNKVTEKGKDVELRCDPISGHTALYWYRQSLGQGLEFLIYFQGNSAPDKSGLPSDRFSAERTGGSVSTLTIQRTQQEDSAVYLCASSLQRDTYEQYFGPGTRLTVT.

This clone was seen repeatedly, ten times or more. The chain recombines TRBV13 with TRBJ2-2; D unresolved. The length of the CDR3 is 14 residues. V was pared by 6 bases and J by 3 bases, with 11 bases between. Germline CDR1 and CDR2: PRHDT and FYEKMQ (reference sequence). This chain's CDR3 is CASRNRGDTGELFF. The CDR3 region has the DNA TGTGCCAGCAGGAACAGAGGAGACACCGGGGAGCTGTTTTTT.

The CDR3 reads CASSYRTEKYNEQFF. The CDR3 DNA sequence: TGTGCCAGCAGCTATCGGACAGAAAAATACAATGAGCAGTTCTTC. The chain links TRBV13 to TRBJ2-1; weak D call: TRBD1 (6 bases). With 4 bases removed from V and 4 bases from J, the gap between germline ends came to 14 bases. CDR1 is PRHDT and CDR2 is FYEKMQ in the germline V gene (reference sequence). This CDR3 is built from 15 residues.